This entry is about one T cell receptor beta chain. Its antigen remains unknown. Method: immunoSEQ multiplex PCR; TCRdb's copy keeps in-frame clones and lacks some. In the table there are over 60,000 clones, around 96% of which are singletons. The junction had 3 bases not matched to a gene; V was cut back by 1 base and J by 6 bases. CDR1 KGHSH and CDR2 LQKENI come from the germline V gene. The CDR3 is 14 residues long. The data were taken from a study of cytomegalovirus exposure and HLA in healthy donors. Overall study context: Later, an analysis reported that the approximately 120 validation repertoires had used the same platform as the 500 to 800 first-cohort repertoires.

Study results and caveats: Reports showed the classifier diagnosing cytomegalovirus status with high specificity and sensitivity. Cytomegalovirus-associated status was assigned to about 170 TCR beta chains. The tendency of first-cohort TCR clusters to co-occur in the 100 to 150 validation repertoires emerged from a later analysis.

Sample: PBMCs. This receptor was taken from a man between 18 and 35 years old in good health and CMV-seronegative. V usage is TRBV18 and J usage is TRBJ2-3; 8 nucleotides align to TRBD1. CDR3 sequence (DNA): TGTGCCAGCTCACCACTGACAGGGGCCGATACGCAGTATTTT. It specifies CASSPLTGADTQYF. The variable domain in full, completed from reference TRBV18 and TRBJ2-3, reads NAGVMQNPRHLVRRRGQEARLRCSPMKGHSHVYWYRQLPEEGLKFMVYLQKENIIDESGMPKERFSAEFPKEGPSILRIQQVVRGDSAAYFCASSPLTGADTQYFGPGTRLTVL.